These 22 T cell receptor beta chains originate from one sample sequenced in a study of shared clonotypes between healthy human individuals. Produced via immunoSEQ multiplex PCR; TCRdb's table is partial and in-frame only. The table lists 650,000 to 750,000 clones, around 72% of them singletons. Sequencing was performed on memory CD4+ T cells sorted from blood. Subset meaning: CD45RA-negative fraction. The receptors originated from a woman aged 25 to 39 in good health.

The chain carries TRBV18 and TRBJ1-1, with D unresolved. Germline V CDR1 and CDR2: KGHSH, LQKENI. This CDR3 has 12 residues. Trimming stripped 1 base from V and 6 bases from J, with 6 bases between. CDR3 DNA: TGTGCCAGCTCACCACAGCGTCCTGAAGCTTTCTTT. Translation: CASSPQRPEAFF.

The V call is TRBV28, the J call TRBJ1-5, with 7 bases that match TRBD1. Per the germline V gene, CDR1 is MDHEN and CDR2 is SYDVKM. V shed 6 bases, J shed 4 bases, and the junction held 9 bases outside the gene matches. The CDR3 is 15 amino acids. As DNA, the CDR3 is TGTGCCAGCAGCGACCCCGGGACAGCAAATCAGCCCCAGCATTTT. As protein: CASSDPGTANQPQHF.

The chain employs TRBV19 and TRBJ1-1; D is uncertain. From germline, CDR1 is LNHDA and CDR2 SQIVND (reference sequence). The CDR3 is 15 amino acids. V lost 5 bases, J lost 1 base, and 14 bases lay in between. This CDR3 reads CASSPDARQNTEAFF. The CDR3 coding sequence is TGTGCCAGTAGTCCCGACGCCCGACAGAACACTGAAGCTTTCTTT. Variable domain in full (rest from reference TRBV19 and TRBJ1-1): DGGITQSPKYLFRKEGQNVTLSCEQNLNHDAMYWYRQDPGQGLRLIYYSQIVNDFQKGDIAEGYSVSREKKESFPLTVTSAQKNPTAFYLCASSPDARQNTEAFFGQGTRLTVV.

This clone was detected only once. DNA for the CDR3: TGTGCCAGCAGACTTGACAGGGAACCCTACGAGCAGTACTTC. Amino acid sequence: CASRLDREPYEQYF. The J gene is TRBJ2-7, the V gene TRBV21-1; TRBD1 reflects the table's D call only, with no check against the DNA. TRBV21-1 constitutes a pseudogene. This CDR3 region has 14 residues.

As to this clone: The sample carries other DNA sequences with the same CDR3. The chain uses TRBV5-1 and TRBJ2-3; D tentatively reads TRBD1 or TRBD2 (5 bases each). The V end was cut by 2 bases, the J end by 6 bases, with 13 bases between. The CDR3 consists of 14 residues. CDR1 and CDR2 (germline): SGHRS, YFSETQ. The CDR3 DNA sequence: TGCGCCAGCAGCTTCGGGACCGTTGGGGATACGCAGTATTTT. The encoded protein is CASSFGTVGDTQYF.

As regards this clone: In the same sample, other DNA sequences code for this CDR3. This chain connects TRBV19 to TRBJ1-5; 8 bases align to TRBD1. Germline V gives CDR1 LNHDA, CDR2 SQIVND (reference sequence). V gave up 4 bases and J gave up 2 bases; unmatched junction bases: 1. The CDR3 sequence is 14 residues long. The CDR3 loop is CASSTTGGNQPQHF. For the CDR3, the DNA is TGTGCCAGTAGTACGACAGGGGGCAATCAGCCCCAGCATTTT.

The J gene is TRBJ1-1, the V gene TRBV7-9, with D possibly being TRBD1 (5 bases). The CDR3 length is 18 residues. Germline CDR1 and CDR2: SEHNR and FQNEAQ (reference sequence). Trimming took off 4 bases at V and 0 bases at J, with 21 bases between the two ends. CDR3 in amino acids: CASSYPPRGGGMNTEAFF. The CDR3 DNA reads TGTGCCAGCAGCTACCCACCCCGGGGGGGAGGAATGAACACTGAAGCTTTCTTT. Variable domain in full (rest from reference TRBV7-9 and TRBJ1-1): DTGVSQNPRHKITKRGQNVTFRCDPISEHNRLYWYRQTLGQGPEFLTYFQNEAQLEKSRLLSDRFSAERPKGSFSTLEIQRTEQGDSAMYLCASSYPPRGGGMNTEAFFGQGTRLTVV.

V and J are TRBV6-6 and TRBJ1-5; D remains unclear. Germline CDR1 MNHNY, CDR2 SVGAGI (reference sequence). V dropped 7 bases and J dropped 3 bases, with 13 bases sitting between them. The CDR3 extends over 14 amino acids. Here the CDR3 reads CASTAGHHNQPQHF. As DNA, the CDR3 is TGTGCCAGCACCGCGGGCCACCACAATCAGCCCCAGCATTTT.

This clone appeared once. The rearrangement joins TRBV7-9 to TRBJ1-1, with TRBD1 matching 8 bases. Trimming at V came to 6 bases and at J to 5 bases, leaving 20 bases not matched to a gene. CDR1 and CDR2 (germline): SEHNR, FQNEAQ (reference sequence). This CDR3 is 18 amino acids long. This CDR3 is CASSEVWTGTLVETEAFF. The CDR3 DNA sequence: TGTGCCAGCAGTGAGGTCTGGACAGGGACGCTCGTGGAGACTGAAGCTTTCTTT.

This chain connects TRBV5-1 to TRBJ2-2; D is uncertain. This CDR3 region has 14 residues. V was pared by 0 bases and J by 7 bases, with 10 bases between. Germline loops: CDR1 SGHRS, CDR2 YFSETQ. The CDR3 spells CASSLDSGFGELFF. The CDR3 region has the DNA TGCGCCAGCAGCTTGGATTCCGGGTTCGGGGAGCTGTTTTTT.

The chain recombines TRBV27 with TRBJ2-1; D remains unclear. The CDR3 consists of 15 residues. Germline lookup yields CDR1 MNHEY and CDR2 SMNVEV (reference sequence). Trimming stripped 3 bases from V and 0 bases from J, with 9 bases between. The CDR3: CASSLGVSSYNEQFF. The CDR3 coding sequence is TGTGCCAGCAGTTTGGGCGTGAGCTCCTACAATGAGCAGTTCTTC.

The V and J genes are TRBV19 and TRBJ2-4, with TRBD2 as a possible D gene (6 bases). The CDR3 length is 16 residues. Germline values: CDR1 LNHDA, CDR2 SQIVND (reference sequence). Trimming removed 1 base at V and 1 base at J, with 11 bases between. DNA of the CDR3: TGTGCCAGTAGTATAGTGGGACGGGAGGCCAAAAACATTCAGTACTTC. It specifies CASSIVGREAKNIQYF. Using reference TRBV19 and TRBJ2-4 for the parts outside the CDR3, the full variable domain is DGGITQSPKYLFRKEGQNVTLSCEQNLNHDAMYWYRQDPGQGLRLIYYSQIVNDFQKGDIAEGYSVSREKKESFPLTVTSAQKNPTAFYLCASSIVGREAKNIQYFGAGTRLSVL.

This clone was counted once. V usage is TRBV29-1 and J usage is TRBJ1-1; no clear D gene. Germline V CDR1 and CDR2: SQVTM, ANQGSEA. V lost 6 bases and J lost 0, with 8 bases in between. The CDR3 is 12 amino acids. The CDR3 DNA reads as TGCAGCGTAGATCAGCTGAACACTGAAGCTTTCTTT. It is translated as CSVDQLNTEAFF.

This chain uses TRBV6-5 with TRBJ2-7; D gene uncertain. Trimming removed 0 bases at V and 6 bases at J, with 6 bases between. This CDR3 contains 12 residues. Germline lookup yields CDR1 MNHEY and CDR2 SVGAGI. CDR3 sequence (DNA): TGTGCCAGCAGTTACTCTTCCGGCGAGCAGTACTTC. Amino acid sequence: CASSYSSGEQYF.

This chain joins TRBV29-1 and TRBJ2-5; D possibly corresponds to TRBD2 (6 bases). This CDR3 comprises 14 residues. Germline CDR1 SQVTM, CDR2 ANQGSEA. V was trimmed by 4 bases and J by 2 bases, leaving 14 bases between them. The chain's CDR3 is CSVVGAGFQETQYF. The CDR3 region has the DNA TGCAGCGTTGTAGGAGCGGGTTTTCAAGAGACCCAGTACTTC.

This chain uses TRBV28 with TRBJ2-5; D may be TRBD2 (6 bases). The J call may be mistaken, given a closer DNA end match to TRBJ2-7. The germline V gene encodes CDR1 MDHEN and CDR2 SYDVKM. This CDR3 has 14 residues. The DNA of the CDR3 is TGTGCCAGCAGTTTAAGGAGGGGCTCCTACGAGCAGTACTTC. Translating it yields CASSLRRGSYEQYF.

This rearrangement joins TRBV9 to TRBJ2-1, with a possible D match to TRBD1 (7 bases). Per germline, CDR1 SGDLS and CDR2 YYNGEE. The CDR3 has 14 amino acids. The V and J ends lost 0 bases and 9 bases respectively, with 13 bases between them. The CDR3 loop reads CASSVAQGRTEQFF. CDR3 nucleotides: TGTGCCAGCAGCGTAGCACAGGGGAGGACTGAGCAGTTCTTC.

The gene calls are TRBV18 and TRBJ1-1; possibly TRBD1 for D (6 bases). V was shortened by 2 bases and J by 4 bases, with 17 bases between the two germline ends. Germline CDR1 is KGHSH and CDR2 is LQKENI. This CDR3 is 16 amino acids long. Here the CDR3 reads CASSPYGSGALTEAFF. The CDR3 nucleotides read TGTGCCAGCTCACCATATGGCTCAGGGGCTCTCACTGAAGCTTTCTTT.

The chain joins TRBV7-9 to TRBJ1-4; the D is unclear. Germline V lookup: CDR1 SEHNR, CDR2 FQNEAQ (reference sequence). The V and J ends lost 1 base and 1 base respectively, with 4 bases between them. The CDR3 contains 14 residues. The CDR3 bases are TGTGCCAGCAGCTTAGGCAGAACTAATGAAAAACTGTTTTTT. Translation gives CASSLGRTNEKLFF. Complete variable domain (other parts from reference TRBV7-9 and TRBJ1-4): DTGVSQNPRHKITKRGQNVTFRCDPISEHNRLYWYRQTLGQGPEFLTYFQNEAQLEKSRLLSDRFSAERPKGSFSTLEIQRTEQGDSAMYLCASSLGRTNEKLFFGSGTQLSVL.

This clone has only a few counts. The chain has TRBV6-4 and TRBJ2-2; 8 bases are shared with TRBD2. Germline CDR1 is MRHNA and CDR2 is SNTAGT. This CDR3 region has 20 residues. V lost 4 bases and J lost 6; bases outside the gene matches: 22. The CDR3 here is CASSGPGGTRDLYWAGELFF. The CDR3 nucleotides read TGTGCCAGCAGTGGTCCGGGGGGGACTAGGGATCTATATTGGGCCGGGGAGCTGTTTTTT.

Comments on this clone: Possible read error: a much larger clone is one base away. Other DNA sequences in this sample translate to the same CDR3. CDR3 coding DNA: TGCGCCAGCAGCCCGGGGACTGCTGGAAACACCATATATTTT. This sequence encodes CASSPGTAGNTIYF. The chain couples TRBV5-1 to TRBJ1-3; D might be TRBD1 (5 bases). The CDR3 spans 14 residues. The V end lost 4 bases, the J end lost 2 bases, and 10 bases lay between the germline ends. Germline V gene sequence: CDR1 SGHRS, CDR2 YFSETQ.

V and J are TRBV7-9 and TRBJ2-3; the match to TRBD2 covers 11 bases. V gave up 5 bases and J gave up 9 bases; unmatched junction bases: 10. CDR1 SEHNR and CDR2 FQNEAQ come from the germline V gene (reference sequence). The CDR3 is 15 amino acids. Here the CDR3 DNA reads TGTGCCAGCAGCCGCGATTTACTAGCGGGAGACACGCAGTATTTT. It is translated as CASSRDLLAGDTQYF.